This T cell receptor (beta chain) was found in a study of T cell clones after liver transplantation (dated by TCRdb to between 2018 and 2021). Some background on the complete study: Samples were obtained from ITN030ST, a randomized trial in which withdrawal of immunosuppression was attempted within 2 years of liver transplantation. Tolerance was defined as complete withdrawal of immunosuppression for at least one year without a rise in liver enzymes beyond twice the upper limit of normal. The studied cohort comprised 8 liver transplant recipients, 3 classified as tolerant and 5 as non-tolerant. Donor-reactive T cell clones were identified by TCRbeta sequencing after a pre-transplant mixed lymphocyte reaction and then tracked in post-transplant blood. The subjects received no induction therapy and were kept on standard immunosuppression until randomization at 12-24 months post-transplant. Third party-reactive TCRbeta sequences from pre-transplant MLRs were also identified as an antigen-independent comparator for donor-reactive sequences. Of the eight recipients, a few were HCV-positive, while the remaining recipients had been transplanted for non-autoimmune, non-viral indications.

Concerning this clone: Its target antigen remains unknown. No much larger clonotype is one base removed from it; base qualities were not supplied.

Using immunoSEQ, frozen genomic DNA was subjected to high-throughput TCRbeta CDR3 sequencing, a process that included PCR amplification, mapping, bias correction and internal controls. The original pipeline was this. Only productive rearrangements were retained, with each unique TCRbeta sequence defined by its CDR3 nucleotide sequence together with its V and J gene. For classification of a sequence as donor-reactive, at least 5-fold expansion in CFSE-low cells relative to unstimulated pre-transplant cells and a frequency of at least 0.01% were required. Per-subject minimum frequency thresholds, based on the lowest-template unstimulated sample, ensured at least 90% detection power. Jensen-Shannon divergence between the top 1000 TCRbeta sequences post-transplant and pre-transplant was used to measure repertoire turnover. Changes in detection of donor-reactive sequences were tested with two-sided Fisher's exact tests. TCRdb re-hosts the immuneACCESS table, in-frame sequences only. Its copies lack some clones; in the studies checked, an unresolved V gene accounts for under half of them, and the cause for the rest is not known. V and J calls and clone size follow that table, whereas D and trimming were derived from the DNA. This sample comprises about 4,800 clones, roughly 39% of them detected only once. 10% to 15% of the sample goes to the ten largest clones.

Proliferating CFSE-low cells from the MLR were sequenced to define alloreactive TCRbeta sequences. In CFSE-MLRs, pre-transplant recipient cells were stimulated with donor PBMCs, splenocytes or lymph node cells, or with third-party PBMCs. All 8 studied subjects were randomized to withdrawal of immunosuppression. The Qiagen DNeasy Blood and Tissue Kit was used for isolation of genomic DNA. V and J lose 4 bases and 0 bases, and a span of 16 bases separates them. Taken from cysteine to phenylalanine, the CDR3 has 17 residues. Of all the DNA, just the CDR3 is kept, 51 bases in frame from base 1. Per the germline V gene (reference sequence), WNHNN is the CDR1 and SYGVQD is the CDR2. Paper-wide results and their limitations: Since no allograft tissue specimens were available, donor-reactive T cells may have migrated into the graft instead of being deleted. The conclusions were considered preliminary, being limited by small, heterogeneous patient numbers and non-standardized post-transplant time points. The decline in donor-reactive sequences exceeded the decline in third party-reactive sequences, suggesting partial antigen-specific deletion that was unrelated to withdrawal success. After accounting for repertoire turnover, donor-reactive detection was significantly reduced in 7 of 8 subjects for CD4 and 8 of 8 for CD8. Circulating donor-reactive CD4 TCRbeta sequences fell significantly post-transplant in most of the 8 subjects, irrespective of tolerance or HCV status. Low numbers of available donor cells limited the measurable donor-reactive repertoire in two subjects.

Rearrangement joined TRBV10-1 to TRBJ2-1; TRBD1 is possibly the D segment (5 matching bases). Sequencing was performed on CD4+ T cells from cultured PBMCs. This clonotype originated in a human patient who received a liver transplant. Because of the transplant, the T cells may be the graft donor's rather than the patient's own. Here is the DNA: TGCGCCAGCAGTGGGGGCTTCGCGTCAAGCTCCTACAATGAGCAGTTCTTC. Its protein is CASSGGFASSSYNEQFF.